This T cell receptor beta chain was found in a study of T cells in Graves' hyperthyroidism and ophthalmopathy. J lost 11 bases, V lost 5 bases, and 8 bases had no gene match. CDR1 is PRHDT, CDR2 FYEKMQ, per germline (reference sequence). CDR3 size: 15 residues. This clonotype was counted ten times or more. Its antigen remains unidentified. Study conclusions and caveats: With a median lead of approximately 6 months before onset, the model predicted ophthalmopathy.

From RNA transcripts, TCR beta CDR3 regions were amplified. Initially, a first-round RT-PCR of the TCR CDR3 employed the HTBI primer set. TCRdb analysed the multiplex PCR reads with MiXCR anew, one entry per CDR3 protein. The sample consists of some 570,000 distinct CDR3 sequences, over 15% of them appearing once. This TCR was recovered from a woman aged 18 to 35 with Graves' ophthalmopathy. The J gene is TRBJ2-4, the V gene TRBV13, with 14 nucleotides matching TRBD2. The sample taken for sequencing was blood. The CDR3 DNA sequence: TGTGCCAGCAGCCTAACCGGGACTAGCGGGAGTTTTCAGTACTTC. Translating gives CASSLTGTSGSFQYF.